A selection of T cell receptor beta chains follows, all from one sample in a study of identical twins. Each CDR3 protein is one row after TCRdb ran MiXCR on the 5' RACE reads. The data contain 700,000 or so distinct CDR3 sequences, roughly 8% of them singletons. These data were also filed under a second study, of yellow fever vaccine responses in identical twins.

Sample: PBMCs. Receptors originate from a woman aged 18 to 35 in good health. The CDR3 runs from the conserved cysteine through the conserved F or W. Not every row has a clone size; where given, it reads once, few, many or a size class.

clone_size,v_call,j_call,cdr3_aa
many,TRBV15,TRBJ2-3,CATSRQTDTQYF
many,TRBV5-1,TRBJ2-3,CASSSGRGSSGTDTQYF
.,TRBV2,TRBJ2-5,CASRQLGTGKHQETQYF
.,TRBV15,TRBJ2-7,CATGTDLYEQYF
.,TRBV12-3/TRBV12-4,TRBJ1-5,CASTSVRFGNQPQHF
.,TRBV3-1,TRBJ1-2,CATCQDRILLDGYTF
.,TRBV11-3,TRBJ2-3,CASSLGWSPWTSGGDSTDTQYF
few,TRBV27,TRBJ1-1,CASSLSQHGAEAFF
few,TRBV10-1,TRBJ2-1,CASSEPRTGRSSYNEQFF
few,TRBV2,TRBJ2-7,CASSDPGSYEQYF
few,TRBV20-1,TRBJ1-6,CSAGQGARYNSPLHF
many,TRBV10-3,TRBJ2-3,CAISDGTGDTDTQYF
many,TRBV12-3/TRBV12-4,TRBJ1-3,CASSPEPGNTIYF
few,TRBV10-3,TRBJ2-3,CATGLPSTDTQYF
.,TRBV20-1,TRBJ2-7,CSATTLAGISYEQYF
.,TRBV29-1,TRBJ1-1,CSVLKPGDTEAFF
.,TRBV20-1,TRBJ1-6,CSASTGTSNSPLHF
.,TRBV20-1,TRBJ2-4,CSARPVSGGPKNIQYF
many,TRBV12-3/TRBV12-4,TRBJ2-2,CASHLEYRNTGELFF
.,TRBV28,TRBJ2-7,CASNSNIHRDSPSESSYEQYF
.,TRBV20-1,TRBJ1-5,CSASQGRSNQPQHF
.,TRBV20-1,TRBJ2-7,CSARARGQSSYEQYF
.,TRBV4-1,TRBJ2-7,CASSQNMGSYEQYF
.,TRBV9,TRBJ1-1,CASSVAAANTEAFF
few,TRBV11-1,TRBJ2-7,CASSPQVSYEQYF
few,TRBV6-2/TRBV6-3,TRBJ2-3,CASSSSGSVGGTDTQYF
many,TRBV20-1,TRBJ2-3,CSARIRVTDTQYF
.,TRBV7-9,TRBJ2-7,CASSSGTSVSYEQYF
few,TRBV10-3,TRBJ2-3,CATWGGPDTQYF
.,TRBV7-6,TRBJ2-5,CASSLGQVPQETQYF
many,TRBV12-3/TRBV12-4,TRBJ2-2,CASRPGQGSTGELFF
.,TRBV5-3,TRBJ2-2,CAMSRGSPGELFF
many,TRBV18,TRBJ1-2,CASSPMAGGDYGYTF
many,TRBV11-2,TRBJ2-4,CASSLLRGGAGIQYF
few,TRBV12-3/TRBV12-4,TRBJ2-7,CASSRDRRYPELSYEQYF
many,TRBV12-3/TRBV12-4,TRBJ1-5,CASRSTTGGSNQPQHF
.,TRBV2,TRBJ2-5,CASSDPTSGGETQYF
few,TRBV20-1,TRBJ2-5,CSARTSGGTWETQYF
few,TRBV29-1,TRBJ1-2,CSTGQGEGYTF
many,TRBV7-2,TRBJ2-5,CASSLLLKETQYF
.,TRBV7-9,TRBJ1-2,CASSNPDTGVYGYTF
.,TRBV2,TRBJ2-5,CACSFGGTGLAGGMAQYF
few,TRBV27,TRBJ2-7,CASSRSGRTYEQYF
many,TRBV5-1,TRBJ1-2,CASSYGTVGDYGYTF
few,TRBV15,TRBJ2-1,CATSYGLAGGYNEQFF
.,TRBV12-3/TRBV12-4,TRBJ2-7,CASSLYSGGHSYEQYF